This paragraph covers one TCR beta chain sequence. V was pared by 0 bases and J by 2 bases, with 14 bases between. Germline V gene data show CDR1 as SGHKS and CDR2 as YYEKEE (reference sequence). This CDR3 comprises 16 residues. Fresh peripheral blood, 10 ml, was the source of the PBMCs. This sample was included in a study of T cells in Graves' hyperthyroidism and ophthalmopathy. Amplified regions were TCR beta CDR3 sequences from RNA transcripts. The HTBI primer set was used in a first-round RT-PCR of the TCR CDR3. MiXCR was run by TCRdb on the multiplex PCR reads, yielding one entry per CDR3 protein. The table has about 350,000 distinct CDR3 sequences, approximately 15% seen once.

Material: blood. The receptor was derived from a middle-aged woman with Graves' ophthalmopathy. This chain connects TRBV5-5 to TRBJ1-2; D is ambiguous. The CDR3 coding sequence is TGTGCCAGCAGCTTGGTAGCGTCTCTCGGAAACTATGGCTACACCTTC. As protein: CASSLVASLGNYGYTF. Drawing the rest from reference TRBV5-5 and TRBJ1-2, the complete variable domain is DAGVTQSPTHLIKTRGQQVTLRCSPISGHKSVSWYQQVLGQGPQFIFQYYEKEERGRGNFPDRFSARQFPNYSSELNVNALLLGDSALYLCASSLVASLGNYGYTFGSGTRLTVV.